This T cell receptor beta chain was captured in a study of patients and donors after allogeneic stem cell transplantation. Trimming left V 1 base short and J 5 bases short, with 14 bases between. Germline V gene lookup returns CDR1 LGHDT and CDR2 YNNKEL (reference sequence). This CDR3 contains 15 residues. TCRdb re-called the RT-PCR reads through MiXCR, storing one row per CDR3 protein. The table shows more than 850,000 distinct CDR3 sequences, with approximately 19% occurring only once. Sample: blood, either unsorted or a sorted T cell fraction (not recorded which). The clonotype comes from a human donor who was either an allogeneic HSCT recipient or a stem cell or donor lymphocyte infusion donor (not recorded which). It is not recorded whose cells these are; they may come from a transplant donor. V usage is TRBV3-1 and J usage is TRBJ1-1, with no clear D. The CDR3 region has the DNA TGTGCCAGCAGCCAAGGGAGGGTAGGAGGTACTGAAGCTTTCTTT. It translates to CASSQGRVGGTEAFF.